The 27 T cell receptor beta chains in this list originate from one sample, sequenced in a study of blood T cell repertoires in COVID-19. The data were produced by immunoSEQ multiplex PCR, yet TCRdb's version contains in-frame clones alone and is incomplete. The sample shows more than 150,000 clones, around 90% of them seen only once. Sequencing input: peripheral blood. These receptors were taken from a man in his forties with acute or convalescent COVID-19.

This clone was observed a single time. The chain uses TRBV7-2 and TRBJ2-5; possible D gene TRBD1, 5 bases. CDR3 size: 17 residues. Germline CDR1 reads SGHTA; CDR2 reads FQGNSA. V lost 4 bases and J 1 base, leaving 19 bases between the germline ends. CDR3 protein: CASSSQGSGRLQETQYF. In DNA form, the CDR3 reads TGTGCCAGCAGCTCGCAGGGCTCAGGTCGACTCCAAGAGACCCAGTACTTC.

The J gene is TRBJ2-7, the V gene TRBV7-9; a possible D gene is TRBD1 (6 bases). The V end was cut by 2 bases, the J end by 5 bases, with 16 bases between. This CDR3 spans 15 amino acids. Germline V lookup: CDR1 SEHNR, CDR2 FQNEAQ (reference sequence). The CDR3 DNA follows: TGTGCCAGCAGCTTAACCCGACAGGCCTGGGACGAGCAGTACTTC. Translated: CASSLTRQAWDEQYF.

The chain couples TRBV4-3 to TRBJ1-4, with 8 bases aligning to TRBD1. The CDR3 has 14 amino acids. J lost 7 bases, V lost 6 bases, and 7 bases had no gene match. The germline CDR1 and CDR2 sequences are LGHNA and YSLEER. The CDR3 DNA follows: TGCGCCAGCAGACCGCAGGGGGCCGGTGAAAAACTGTTTTTT. It encodes CASRPQGAGEKLFF.

The chain couples TRBV10-1 to TRBJ1-1; 8 nucleotides line up with TRBD1. Germline CDR1 is WNHNN and CDR2 is SYGVQD (reference sequence). Trimming removed 4 bases from V and 4 bases from J; junction bases left unmatched: 5. This CDR3 spans 14 amino acids. The CDR3 DNA is TGCGCCAGCAGTGCCGGGACAGGCCGCACTGAAGCTTTCTTT. This sequence encodes CASSAGTGRTEAFF.

This clone has only one observation. This chain connects TRBV30 to TRBJ2-7; D is possibly TRBD1 (6 bases). The length of the CDR3 is 13 residues. Germline V lookup: CDR1 GTSNPN, CDR2 SVGIG (reference sequence). V was clipped by 8 bases and J by 1 base, with 15 bases between them. CDR3 coding DNA: TGTGCCCTAGCCCCGGGACATTCCTACGAGCAGTACTTC. This sequence encodes CALAPGHSYEQYF.

This chain joins TRBV9 and TRBJ2-3, with 7 nucleotides matching TRBD2. The CDR3 spans 13 residues. Germline loops: CDR1 SGDLS, CDR2 YYNGEE. Unmatched junction bases numbered 3, after V lost 3 bases and J lost 5 bases. The DNA of the CDR3 is TGTGCCAGCAGCGCCCCGGGGGGAGATACGCAGTATTTT. It is translated as CASSAPGGDTQYF.

The rearrangement uses TRBV4-1 and TRBJ2-5, with D perhaps TRBD1 (5 bases). Germline assignment: CDR1 MGHRA and CDR2 YSYEKL. The CDR3 is 19 residues long. V lost 4 bases and J lost 1, with 25 bases in between. The CDR3, as DNA: TGCGCCAGCAGCCCCTTAGGGGTCGCATCGGATACCACCCAAGAGACCCAGTACTTC. Translated, it gives CASSPLGVASDTTQETQYF.

V is TRBV4-1 and J is TRBJ1-5; D is unresolved. The length of the CDR3 is 16 residues. V lost 6 bases, J lost 3 bases, and 18 bases lay in between. Germline V gene data show CDR1 as MGHRA and CDR2 as YSYEKL. CDR3: CASSLDVGLVNQPQHF. Written as DNA, the CDR3 is TGCGCCAGCAGTCTCGACGTGGGCCTGGTCAATCAGCCCCAGCATTTT.

The chain links TRBV7-8 to TRBJ1-3; 9 bases map to TRBD1. From germline, CDR1 is SGHVS and CDR2 FQNEAQ. There are 18 residues in the CDR3. Trimming removed 2 bases from V and 0 bases from J; junction bases left unmatched: 8. The CDR3 spells CASSLLTGGPVSGNTIYF. The CDR3 DNA sequence: TGTGCCAGCAGCTTACTGACAGGGGGGCCCGTCTCTGGAAACACCATATATTTT.

The J gene is TRBJ2-7, the V gene TRBV5-1, with 11 bases aligning to TRBD1. Trimming cost V 5 bases and J 6 bases; bases outside gene matches: 10. The CDR3 has 15 residues. Germline CDR1 and CDR2: SGHRS and YFSETQ. The CDR3 is CASRNPGQGVGEQYF. The CDR3 nucleotides read TGCGCCAGCAGAAATCCGGGACAGGGGGTCGGCGAGCAGTACTTC.

The chain employs TRBV27 and TRBJ2-3, with 9 bases identical to TRBD2. The V gene's germline CDR1 is MNHEY and CDR2 SMNVEV (reference sequence). This CDR3 has 17 residues. V trimming: 0 bases; J trimming: 0 bases; junction bases outside the gene matches: 4. CDR3 region: CASSLSGGGGSTDTQYF. CDR3 bases: TGTGCCAGCAGTTTATCCGGCGGGGGGGGAAGCACAGATACGCAGTATTTT.

This sequence joins TRBV6-5 and TRBJ2-2; 9 nucleotides align to TRBD2. Germline assignment: CDR1 MNHEY and CDR2 SVGAGI. V shed 3 bases and J 5 bases; nucleotides not matched to a gene: 7. This CDR3 is 16 amino acids long. In DNA form, the CDR3 reads TGTGCCAGCAGTTATTGGCGGGGGGGCGGGACCGGGGAGCTGTTTTTT. This sequence encodes CASSYWRGGGTGELFF.

V is TRBV30 and J is TRBJ1-4; D call uncertain. This CDR3 is 14 amino acids long. V was cut by 0 bases and J by 6 bases, with 11 bases left in between. The germline V gene encodes CDR1 GTSNPN and CDR2 SVGIG (reference sequence). The CDR3 nucleotides are TGTGCCTGGAGTGTAGGCTCCGGGGATGAAAAACTGTTTTTT. Protein product: CAWSVGSGDEKLFF.

The CDR3 loop reads CASSTIAGAQTQYF. The CDR3 nucleotides are TGCGCCAGCAGCACGATAGCGGGGGCCCAGACCCAGTACTTC. The chain combines TRBV10-2 with TRBJ2-5, with 9 bases aligning to TRBD2. This CDR3 has 14 amino acids. Germline assignment: CDR1 WSHSY and CDR2 SAAADI. After removal of 6 bases from V and 6 bases from J, the junction contained 8 bases not matched to a gene.

This clone showed up just once. CDR3 coding DNA: TGTGCCAGCCGGGGGGGTTACGAGCAGTACTTC. Protein sequence: CASRGGYEQYF. This chain uses TRBV7-9 with TRBJ2-7, with 8 nucleotides matching TRBD2. V lost 8 bases and J lost 4; bases outside the gene matches: 1. The CDR3 covers 11 residues. CDR1 SEHNR and CDR2 FQNEAQ come from the germline V gene (reference sequence).

The chain recombines TRBV7-2 with TRBJ2-1, with D perhaps matching TRBD2 (5 bases). V gave up 3 bases and J gave up 2 bases, with 8 bases separating them. Germline V lookup: CDR1 SGHTA, CDR2 FQGNSA. This CDR3 region has 14 residues. The CDR3 region is CASSFGVAYNEQFF. CDR3 coding DNA: TGTGCCAGCAGCTTCGGGGTCGCCTACAATGAGCAGTTCTTC.

This rearrangement joins TRBV27 to TRBJ2-2; TRBD2 matches at 8 bases. CDR1 and CDR2 (germline): MNHEY, SMNVEV (reference sequence). The CDR3 has 15 amino acids. With V trimmed by 1 base and J by 4 bases, 2 bases remained unmatched. The CDR3 nucleotides read TGTGCCAGCAGTTTATACGGGGGGGGCACCGGGGAGCTGTTTTTT. Amino acids: CASSLYGGGTGELFF.

V and J are TRBV2 and TRBJ2-1; a weak D match, TRBD1 (6 bases). Germline values: CDR1 SNHLY, CDR2 FYNNEI. V was clipped by 6 bases and J by 2 bases, with 14 bases between them. CDR3 length: 15 amino acids. For the CDR3, the DNA is TGTGCCAGCAGAAACAGGGATCGGCCCTACAATGAGCAGTTCTTC. It translates to CASRNRDRPYNEQFF.

This sequence joins TRBV5-1 and TRBJ2-1; 7 bases map to TRBD2. After removal of 3 bases from V and 7 bases from J, the junction contained 10 bases not matched to a gene. Germline values: CDR1 SGHRS, CDR2 YFSETQ. The CDR3 is made up of 15 amino acids. The CDR3, as DNA: TGCGCCAGCAGCTGGCGGGGACCTAGCGGTAATGAGCAGTTCTTC. This translates into CASSWRGPSGNEQFF.

This clone appeared a single time. This rearrangement joins TRBV5-1 to TRBJ1-2, with TRBD1 as a possible D gene (5 bases). This CDR3 is built from 14 residues. In germline, CDR1 is SGHRS, CDR2 YFSETQ. Trimming removed 4 bases from V and 7 bases from J, with 17 bases in between. The DNA of the CDR3 is TGCGCCAGCAGCATTACCGGGCCCCAGGGTGGCTACACCTTC. Translating gives CASSITGPQGGYTF.

V and J are TRBV9 and TRBJ2-1, with D possibly matching TRBD2 (7 bases). The V and J ends lost 0 bases and 5 bases respectively, with 15 bases between them. Germline CDR1 and CDR2: SGDLS and YYNGEE. The CDR3 has 16 residues. The CDR3 here is CASSVAGGGTHNEQFF. The CDR3 DNA reads as TGTGCCAGCAGCGTAGCGGGCGGGGGCACTCACAATGAGCAGTTCTTC.

The chain carries TRBV19 and TRBJ2-7, with D tentatively TRBD2 (5 bases). The CDR3 totals 13 residues. The V and J ends lost 3 bases and 0 bases respectively, with 6 bases between them. CDR1 is LNHDA and CDR2 is SQIVND in the germline V gene (reference sequence). CDR3 sequence: CASSMGVSYEQYF. The CDR3 DNA reads as TGTGCCAGTAGTATGGGAGTCTCCTACGAGCAGTACTTC.

This clone has only one observation. This chain uses TRBV24-1 with TRBJ2-3; weak D call: TRBD1 (6 bases). Trimming took 4 bases from V and 1 from J, leaving 8 bases between them. This CDR3 comprises 14 residues. Germline CDR1 reads KGHDR; CDR2 reads SFDVKD. CDR3 in amino acids: CATSEYRGTDTQYF. The CDR3 DNA sequence: TGTGCCACCAGTGAGTACAGGGGCACAGATACGCAGTATTTT.

The CDR3 nucleotides are TGCGCCAGCAGCCAGTGGACAGGAGGAGCCTATGGCTACACCTTC. Translated, it gives CASSQWTGGAYGYTF. The chain is built from TRBV4-3 and TRBJ1-2; TRBD1 matches at 7 bases. The V gene's germline CDR1 is LGHNA and CDR2 YSLEER. The CDR3 has 15 residues. The V segment lost 3 bases and the J segment 4 bases; nucleotides outside the gene matches: 8.

The V gene is TRBV7-2, the J gene TRBJ2-7; 9 bases fit TRBD2. Germline CDR1 and CDR2: SGHTA and FQGNSA. This CDR3 comprises 14 residues. V lost 7 bases to trimming and J lost 2 bases; unmatched junction nucleotides: 6. CDR3 bases: TGTGCCAGCACATCTAGCGGGGCCACCTACGAGCAGTACTTC. Its translation is CASTSSGATYEQYF.

This rearrangement joins TRBV4-1 to TRBJ1-5, with D possibly TRBD1 on 6 matching bases. The CDR3 is made up of 15 amino acids. CDR1 is MGHRA, CDR2 YSYEKL, per germline. V was trimmed by 2 bases and J by 1 base, leaving 9 bases between them. The CDR3 nucleotides are TGCGCCAGCAGCCAAACGAGGGGGAGCAATCAGCCCCAGCATTTT. Its translation is CASSQTRGSNQPQHF.

The chain is built from TRBV2 and TRBJ1-1; D might be TRBD1 (6 bases). This CDR3 is built from 13 residues. Germline values: CDR1 SNHLY, CDR2 FYNNEI. V was shortened by 5 bases and J by 3 bases, with 10 bases between the two germline ends. CDR3 protein: CASSYEGDTEAFF. The CDR3 region has the DNA TGTGCCAGCAGTTACGAGGGGGACACTGAAGCTTTCTTT.